This T cell receptor (beta chain) was observed in a study of blood T cell repertoires in COVID-19. In the authors' workflow: Nucleated cell counts were estimated from reference gene primer amplification. The protocol was immunoSEQ multiplex PCR, while the TCRdb copy is restricted to in-frame clones and leaves out a portion. D and trimming were read from the DNA, whereas the V and J calls and clone size are those reported in that table. Here the sample spans about 170,000 clones, 88% being singletons. The germline gives CDR1 KGHSH, CDR2 LQKENI. The V gene lost 3 bases and the J gene lost 0 bases, with 18 bases spanning the gap. CDR3 length equals 17 residues.

The sample consisted of peripheral blood. The V and J genes are TRBV18 and TRBJ2-7; tentative D call: TRBD2 (6 bases). The receptor was isolated from a man between 50 and 59 years old who had recovered from COVID-19. The CDR3 DNA sequence: TGTGCCAGCTCACCTTCCGATAGCGGCTACAGCTCCTACGAGCAGTACTTC. Amino acids: CASSPSDSGYSSYEQYF.